This T cell receptor (beta chain) emerged from a study of T cell changes during pregnancy in multiple sclerosis. Clones were sequenced by immunoSEQ multiplex PCR, and TCRdb holds only the in-frame ones, with some missing. The table records 35,000 or so clones, just over 90% of them present only once. There are 9 residues in the CDR3. Trimming took 5 bases from V and 8 from J, leaving 3 bases between them. Source: CD4+ T cells from peripheral blood mononuclear cells, taken in the first trimester of pregnancy. This clonotype was obtained from a female donor with multiple sclerosis, enrolled in a pregnancy study. The rearrangement joins TRBV23-1 to TRBJ1-2; D is undetermined. TRBV23-1 counts as an open reading frame of uncertain function. The CDR3 protein is CASSSGYTF. In nucleotides, the CDR3 is TGCGCCAGCAGTTCGGGCTACACCTTC.